These T cell receptor beta chains were read from a single sample in a study of cytomegalovirus exposure and HLA in healthy donors. TCRdb's copy holds only in-frame clones and misses some; the assay was immunoSEQ multiplex PCR. Of approximately 140,000 clones in the sample, 77% were seen once. Sequences were obtained from PBMCs. The receptors come from a woman aged 55-70 years in good health and CMV-seronegative. Each CDR3 is given with its conserved first and last residue. A D gene is named only where the DNA matches it firmly. Clone size is given for some rows only: seen once, a few or many times, or a class if the clone is expanded.

clone_size j_call d_call v_call cdr3_aa cdr3_nt
NA TRBJ2-1 NA TRBV7-3 CASSLAASYEQFF TGTGCCAGCAGCTTAGCCGCTAGCTATGAGCAGTTCTTC
NA TRBJ2-5 TRBD1 TRBV5-1 CASSSRTGERQETQYF TGCGCCAGCAGCTCCAGGACAGGGGAACGTCAAGAGACCCAGTACTTC
NA TRBJ1-3 NA TRBV19 CASSPMGTMSSGNTIYF TGTGCCAGTAGTCCGATGGGCACGATGAGCTCTGGAAACACCATATATTTT
few TRBJ1-1 TRBD1 TRBV28 CASSTWTGRVTEAFF TGTGCCAGCAGTACCTGGACAGGGAGGGTAACTGAAGCTTTCTTT
few TRBJ2-4 TRBD2 TRBV7-9 CASSPNYGDPGGKNIQYF TGTGCCAGCAGCCCCAATTACGGGGACCCGGGGGGCAAAAACATTCAGTACTTC
NA TRBJ2-5 NA TRBV6-6 CASRLGGGGQETQYF TGTGCCAGCAGACTGGGAGGGGGGGGCCAAGAGACCCAGTACTTC
NA TRBJ1-1 NA TRBV7-3 CASSVEGNTEAFF TGTGCCAGCAGCGTGGAGGGGAACACTGAAGCTTTCTTT
NA TRBJ2-1 TRBD2 TRBV6-1 CASKLAGSSYNEQFF TGTGCCAGCAAACTAGCGGGTAGCTCCTACAATGAGCAGTTCTTC
NA TRBJ2-3 NA TRBV2 CASSPSTDTQYF TGTGCCAGCAGTCCGAGCACAGATACGCAGTATTTT
NA TRBJ2-1 NA TRBV6-6 CASSYSDTFYNEQFF TGTGCCAGCAGTTACTCGGACACCTTCTACAATGAGCAGTTCTTC
NA TRBJ2-1 NA TRBV29-1 CSVLFEGLSSYNEQFF TGCAGCGTTCTTTTTGAGGGACTTAGCTCCTACAATGAGCAGTTCTTC
NA TRBJ2-7 NA TRBV5-1 CASSLTGYYEQYF TGCGCCAGCAGCTTAACAGGGTACTACGAGCAGTACTTC
NA TRBJ2-5 TRBD2 TRBV28 CLSGRFGETQYF TGCCTAAGCGGGAGATTCGGAGAGACCCAGTACTTC
NA TRBJ1-4 NA TRBV13 CASSRGSQNEKLFF TGTGCCAGCAGCCGAGGGTCTCAAAATGAAAAACTGTTTTTT
NA TRBJ1-3 NA TRBV5-1 CASSLDVGSGNTIYF TGCGCCAGCAGCTTGGATGTCGGCTCTGGAAACACCATATATTTT
NA TRBJ2-3 TRBD1 TRBV27 CATVGQGTDTQYF TGTGCCACAGTGGGACAGGGCACAGATACGCAGTATTTT
NA TRBJ1-5 TRBD1 TRBV28 CASSSTGAADQPQHF TGTGCCAGCAGTTCTACAGGGGCTGCTGATCAGCCCCAGCATTTT
NA TRBJ2-7 NA TRBV30 CAWSVSSEQYF TGTGCCTGGAGTGTATCGAGTGAGCAGTACTTC
NA TRBJ2-1 NA TRBV28 CASSFSTWGRPYNEQFF TGTGCCAGCAGTTTCTCGACCTGGGGCCGGCCTTACAATGAGCAGTTCTTC
NA TRBJ2-5 NA TRBV18 CASSPMVQWETQYF TGTGCCAGCTCACCCATGGTGCAGTGGGAGACCCAGTACTTC
NA TRBJ2-7 NA TRBV27 CASTSVTGISIYEQYF TGTGCCAGCACCAGCGTAACCGGGATAAGTATTTACGAGCAGTACTTC
NA TRBJ2-7 NA TRBV5-8 CASSHKTGYGEQYF TGTGCCAGCAGCCACAAAACAGGGTACGGCGAGCAGTACTTC
NA TRBJ2-2 TRBD1 TRBV7-9 CASSPWTGSPGELFF TGTGCCAGCAGCCCCTGGACAGGGAGTCCCGGGGAGCTGTTTTTT
NA TRBJ2-1 TRBD1 TRBV19 CASRVGGLREEKQFF TGTGCCAGTAGGGTAGGGGGCCTACGGGAAGAAAAGCAGTTCTTC
NA TRBJ1-2 NA TRBV6-1 CASSEGTNSNYGYTF TGTGCCAGCAGTGAAGGGACAAACAGTAACTATGGCTACACCTTC
NA TRBJ1-6 NA TRBV15 CATSSGDYNSPLHF TGTGCCACCAGCTCAGGGGACTATAATTCACCCCTCCACTTT
NA TRBJ1-5 NA TRBV6-1 CASRPNNQPQHF TGTGCCAGCAGGCCTAACAATCAGCCCCAGCATTTT
NA TRBJ1-1 NA TRBV7-2 CASSLARVGAFF TGTGCCAGCAGCTTAGCGCGGGTCGGAGCTTTCTTT